These 18 T cell receptor beta chains were sequenced from one sample in a study of T cell responses to AZD1222 COVID-19 vaccine. This table comes from immunoSEQ multiplex PCR, and its TCRdb copy is limited to in-frame clones, with some not included. The sample holds around 78,000 clones, 70% to 90% seen once. The sample was peripheral blood, taken on day 0 of MenACWY control vaccination. The receptors were gathered from an adult in good health.

This chain joins TRBV5-1 and TRBJ2-1; 13 bases map to TRBD2. This CDR3 comprises 16 residues. V lost 4 bases to trimming and J lost 4 bases; unmatched junction nucleotides: 5. Germline V gives CDR1 SGHRS, CDR2 YFSETQ. The DNA of the CDR3 is TGCGCCAGCAGCGCCATGACTAGCGGGGGGTACAATGAGCAGTTCTTC. Its translation: CASSAMTSGGYNEQFF.

V and J are TRBV12-3 or TRBV12-4 and TRBJ1-1; no definite D call. The germline V and J ends were trimmed by 4 bases and 4 bases, with 4 bases remaining between them. The CDR3 runs to 11 residues. The DNA for the CDR3 is TGTGCCAGCAGTTGGGGCACTGAAGCTTTCTTT. Protein product: CASSWGTEAFF.

This chain uses TRBV6-1 with TRBJ1-1; D not resolved. The V and J ends lost 0 bases and 1 base respectively, with 6 bases between them. CDR1 is MNHNS and CDR2 is SASEGT in the germline V gene. The CDR3 runs to 14 residues. This chain's CDR3 is CASSEAVPNTEAFF. CDR3 in DNA: TGTGCCAGCAGTGAAGCTGTACCGAACACTGAAGCTTTCTTT.

The DNA for the CDR3 is TGTGCCAGCAGAGGACAGGGGGATCGCAATCAGCCCCAGCATTTT. Its translation: CASRGQGDRNQPQHF. The chain joins TRBV2 to TRBJ1-5; 10 bases are shared with TRBD1. Germline lookup yields CDR1 SNHLY and CDR2 FYNNEI. The V segment lost 6 bases and the J segment 2 bases; nucleotides outside the gene matches: 4. This CDR3 comprises 15 residues.

V usage is TRBV10-1 and J usage is TRBJ2-1, with TRBD2 identical over 7 bases. The germline V gene encodes CDR1 WNHNN and CDR2 SYGVQD (reference sequence). Trimming cost V 9 bases and J 11 bases; bases outside gene matches: 1. CDR3 size: 9 residues. CDR3 sequence reads: CARGLKQFF. In DNA, the CDR3 is TGCGCCAGGGGACTAAAGCAGTTCTTC.

The CDR3 nucleotides are TGTGCCAGCAGCCCGGGACAGGGGTATCAGCCCCAGCATTTT. It codes for CASSPGQGYQPQHF. This rearrangement joins TRBV11-2 to TRBJ1-5; 10 bases agree with TRBD1. The CDR3 is 14 amino acids. The trim removed 5 bases at V and 5 bases at J, leaving 3 bases unmatched. Per the germline V gene, CDR1 is SGHAT and CDR2 is FQNNGV.

This clone was seen only once. This chain joins TRBV7-2 and TRBJ2-3; 11 positions match TRBD2. Losses at the gene ends were 2 bases for V and 4 bases for J; bases not matched to a gene: 5. Germline CDR1 reads SGHTA; CDR2 reads FQGNSA. This CDR3 contains 16 residues. Written as DNA, the CDR3 is TGTGCCAGCAGCTTAAAACTAGCGGGGGCTGCAGATACGCAGTATTTT. Its protein is CASSLKLAGAADTQYF. Variable domain in full (rest from reference TRBV7-2 and TRBJ2-3): GAGVSQSPSNKVTEKGKDVELRCDPISGHTALYWYRQSLGQGLEFLIYFQGNSAPDKSGLPSDRFSAERTGGSVSTLTIQRTQQEDSAVYLCASSLKLAGAADTQYFGPGTRLTVL.

Only a few counts were recorded for this clone. CDR3 bases: TGCGCCAGCAGCCGTCAACAGCAAACCCAAGAGACCCAGTACTTC. It is translated as CASSRQQQTQETQYF. The chain carries TRBV5-1 and TRBJ2-5; D not certain. The ends were cut back, 4 bases at V and 1 base at J, with 14 bases in the middle. There are 15 residues in the CDR3. Germline assignment: CDR1 SGHRS and CDR2 YFSETQ.

In this sample, this clone turned up once. As DNA, the CDR3 is TGTGCCAGCAGCCAAGATCAGGGGCAGGGTGGAGAGACCCAGTACTTC. Protein product: CASSQDQGQGGETQYF. The chain joins TRBV3-1 (or the pseudogene TRBV3-2) to TRBJ2-5, with D maybe TRBD1 (6 bases). Germline V gene data show CDR1 as LGHDT and CDR2 as YNNKEL (reference sequence). The CDR3 has 16 amino acids. Trimming shortened V by 0 bases and J by 4 bases, and 15 bases separated the two germline ends.

With regard to this clone: An end of the junction does not agree with germline; a read error may underlie this. This chain uses TRBV13 with TRBJ2-7; 7 bases match TRBD2. The CDR3 extends over 13 amino acids. Germline CDR1 PRHDT, CDR2 FYEKMQ (reference sequence). For the CDR3, the DNA is TGTGCCAGCAGCCTAGGGGAGGGACGCGAGCAGTACTTC. Its translation is CASSLGEGREQYF.

In its sample, this clone was seen a few times. J is TRBJ2-2 and V is TRBV9, with D uncertain. Trimming left V 0 bases short and J 4 bases short, with 10 bases between. This CDR3 spans 15 amino acids. CDR1 and CDR2 from the germline V gene are SGDLS and YYNGEE. The CDR3: CASSVGAVTTGELFF. CDR3 bases: TGTGCCAGCAGCGTAGGCGCGGTGACCACCGGGGAGCTGTTTTTT.

The chain employs TRBV11-1 and TRBJ2-7; D not resolved. This CDR3 is 11 amino acids long. The germline CDR1 and CDR2 sequences are SGHAT and FQDESV (reference sequence). The V end lost 5 bases, the J end lost 4 bases, and 6 bases lay between the germline ends. The CDR3 loop is CASSDQYEQYF. The CDR3 DNA is TGTGCCAGCAGCGATCAATACGAGCAGTACTTC.

This chain uses TRBV12-3 or TRBV12-4 with TRBJ2-1, with unresolved D. The CDR3 length is 13 residues. Trimming pared 6 bases from V and 9 bases from J, leaving 15 bases between. DNA for the CDR3: TGTGCCAGCAGACCCGAACTACCTCCTGAGCAGTTCTTC. It codes for CASRPELPPEQFF.

As DNA, the CDR3 is TGCGCCAGCAGCCCCGGGGGGGCGGGACAGCCCCAGCATTTT. Its translation is CASSPGGAGQPQHF. This chain uses TRBV5-1 with TRBJ1-5, with a possible D match to TRBD1 (6 bases). This CDR3 spans 14 amino acids. The germline CDR1 and CDR2 sequences are SGHRS and YFSETQ. V gave up 4 bases and J gave up 7 bases, with 15 bases separating them.

The J gene is TRBJ1-1, the V gene TRBV13, with D tentatively TRBD1 (6 bases). The ends were cut back, 3 bases at V and 5 bases at J, with 13 bases in the middle. The CDR3 has 14 amino acids. Germline V lookup: CDR1 PRHDT, CDR2 FYEKMQ (reference sequence). CDR3 DNA: TGTGCCAGCAGCTTGGGGGGCGGGAGGACTGAAGCTTTCTTT. Residues: CASSLGGGRTEAFF.

The V and J genes are TRBV4-2 and TRBJ2-5; D is unclear. V gave up 2 bases and J gave up 3 bases, with 7 bases separating them. The CDR3 contains 13 residues. CDR1 LGHNA and CDR2 YNFKEQ come from the germline V gene. The CDR3 is CASSQWAKETQYF. DNA of the CDR3: TGTGCCAGCAGCCAATGGGCGAAAGAGACCCAGTACTTC.

V gene TRBV5-1 combines with J gene TRBJ1-1; no clear D gene. The germline gives CDR1 SGHRS, CDR2 YFSETQ. CDR3 length: 13 amino acids. Trimming removed 0 bases at V and 7 bases at J, with 10 bases between. In nucleotides, the CDR3 is TGCGCCAGCAGCTTGGGGGCGGACCGTGAAGCTTTCTTT. Its translation is CASSLGADREAFF.

This clone was recorded once. V usage is TRBV11-1 and J usage is TRBJ2-7; unclear D gene. V was shortened by 2 bases and J by 6 bases, with 14 bases between the two germline ends. CDR1 is SGHAT, CDR2 FQDESV, per germline (reference sequence). The CDR3 loop spans 14 amino acids. The CDR3, as DNA: TGTGCCAGCAGCTTAAGCACGGCATCCGCCGAGCAGTACTTC. It encodes CASSLSTASAEQYF.